This T cell receptor beta chain appears in the sequencing data of a study of CD8 T cells in Susac syndrome. Regarding the study as a whole: The study's TCR sequencing and HLA analysis covered a relatively small number of individuals, and the study acknowledged this.

Sequencing of TCR beta was undertaken in CD8+ and CD4+ T cells derived from blood. Negative isolation yielded CD8+ and CD4+ T cells; FACS enriched TEMRA cells. Of note for this clonotype: What it binds is not known.

It was with random hexamers that roughly 0.45 to 1 ug RNA was reverse transcribed. With immunoSEQ multiplex PCR, TCR beta CDR3 was amplified across 54 Vbeta and 13 Jbeta. TCRdb re-called the immunoSEQ multiplex PCR reads with MiXCR, one entry per CDR3 protein. This sample carries under 150,000 distinct CDR3 sequences, about 93% of them seen once, and the ten largest clones take over 0.25%. CDR1 and CDR2 from the germline V gene are MNHNS and SASEGT. J was trimmed by 4 bases and V by 1 base; bases with no gene match: 6. This CDR3 is built from 16 residues. This clonotype was sampled from a human donor in good health. Sequenced material: CD8+ T cells from PBMCs. This chain uses TRBV6-1 with TRBJ2-3; TRBD2 aligns across 9 bases. CDR3 in DNA: TGTGCCAGCAGTGAAGAACTAGCGGGTATCCCAGATACGCAGTATTTT. Protein sequence: CASSEELAGIPDTQYF.